Given below is one T cell receptor beta chain in context. Many counts were recorded for this clonotype. There is no known antigen for this receptor. The record has no base qualities; no much larger clone is one base away. The data were taken from a study of T-cell reconstitution after alpha-beta-depleted transplantation in children (dated by TCRdb to about 2016). Notes on the research overall: Using TCR repertoire profiling, the study followed T-cell immune reconstitution in a quantitative way in children after TCRalphabeta/CD19-depleted allogeneic hematopoietic cell transplantation.

On the study overall, not on this receptor specifically: The frequencies of hyperexpanded clones fell over the following months, and after one year, T-cell counts and TCRbeta diversity were mostly attributed to newly produced T cells. Apparently early alphabetaT-cell count recovery about two months after transplant reportedly relied on only several hundred rapidly expanded clones derived from non-depleted graft cells. In some patients, high TCRbeta diversity at day 60 was attributed to recipient T cells and intrathymic progenitors that had survived conditioning.

Receptor amplification or capture employed PCR. Sequencing took place on an Illumina HiSeq 2500. TCR libraries were prepared with molecular barcoding, using unique molecular identifiers to normalize TCRbeta repertoire quantification. The public reads were reanalyzed by TCRdb: fastp trimming at Q25, MiXCR alignment, in-frame beta chains only. Rows are combined by CDR3 protein, so each entry shows the most common genes and DNA. This sample gives hundreds of thousands of distinct CDR3 sequences in total; about an eighth of them show up just once. The top ten clones comprise around 0.8% of the sample. The CDR3 runs 18 amino acids, cysteine and phenylalanine included. Solely the CDR3 DNA is kept, with 54 bases framed from the first base. Based on the germline V gene, the CDR1 and CDR2 sequences are ENHRY and SYGVKD. V is trimmed back by 1 base and J by 9 bases, and the junction contains 18 bases that no gene match accounts for.

What this sample's treatment or condition label stands for: allogeneic hematopoietic cell transplantation with graft depleted of TCRalphabeta T cells and CD19 B cells. The transplant recipients were children given TCRalphabeta/CD19-depleted allogeneic hematopoietic cell grafts. This receptor was taken from a girl aged 2 to 10 with congenital amegakaryocytic thrombocytopenia, due to receive a stem cell transplant. Sequencing used PBMCs, obtained before TCRalphabeta/CD19-depleted stem cell transplant. In this chain, TRBV10-3 is recombined with TRBJ2-7; 10 junctional bases match TRBD2. The CDR3 reads CAISELGTDTLAGLAQYF. In nucleotides, the sequence is TGTGCCATCAGTGAGTTGGGGACGGATACACTAGCGGGATTAGCGCAGTACTTC.